The 17 T cell receptor beta chains listed next were all sequenced from one sample in a study of shared clonotypes between healthy human individuals. Sequencing was performed with immunoSEQ multiplex PCR; in TCRdb, only in-frame clones are kept and a portion is missing. The sample yields around 1.1 million clones, roughly 80% seen once. What was sequenced was memory CD4+ T cells from PBMCs. Subset in this sample: CD45RA-negative fraction. The receptors come from a man aged 18 to 30 in good health. Some clones in this sample may be carry-over from other donors' samples.

V and J are TRBV6-1 and TRBJ2-4; a possible D gene is TRBD2 (6 bases). Trimming stripped 2 bases from V and 0 bases from J, with 11 bases between. CDR1 is MNHNS, CDR2 SASEGT, per germline. This CDR3 has 16 amino acids. Written as DNA, the CDR3 is TGTGCCAGCAGTGAAACCAGGACTAAAGCCAAAAACATTCAGTACTTC. As protein: CASSETRTKAKNIQYF.

V gene TRBV4-3 combines with J gene TRBJ2-3; 8 bases are shared with TRBD2. Trimming took 1 base from V and 6 from J; bases not matched to a gene: 15. The CDR3 runs to 18 residues. Germline V gives CDR1 LGHNA, CDR2 YSLEER. CDR3 region: CASSQVGGLDGVGDTQYF. The CDR3 region has the DNA TGCGCCAGCAGCCAAGTAGGGGGACTAGATGGGGTCGGGGATACGCAGTATTTT.

The chain couples TRBV5-1 to TRBJ1-2; 8 bases are shared with TRBD1. The germline CDR1 and CDR2 sequences are SGHRS and YFSETQ. J gave up 3 bases and V 4 bases, and 2 bases lay outside the gene matches. The CDR3 covers 13 residues. The CDR3 DNA reads TGCGCCAGCAGCGTGACAGGGGACTATGGCTACACCTTC. Protein product: CASSVTGDYGYTF.

The chain links TRBV7-6 to TRBJ1-1; tentatively, D is TRBD1 (5 bases). Germline V lookup: CDR1 SGHVS, CDR2 FNYEAQ. V shed 5 bases and J shed 5 bases, with 15 bases lying between them. This CDR3 has 14 amino acids. CDR3 coding DNA: TGTGCCAGCAGCGAGCAGGAGGGGCGAACTGAAGCTTTCTTT. The encoded protein is CASSEQEGRTEAFF.

The table lists this clone with a count of one. The chain joins TRBV7-9 to TRBJ2-7; D might be TRBD2 (5 bases). Germline V gene sequence: CDR1 SEHNR, CDR2 FQNEAQ (reference sequence). V was pared by 3 bases and J by 5 bases, with 17 bases between. The CDR3 runs to 15 residues. CDR3 amino acids: CASSFPGQRADEQYF. The DNA of the CDR3 is TGTGCCAGCAGCTTCCCGGGCCAACGAGCGGACGAGCAGTACTTC.

This rearrangement joins TRBV5-1 to TRBJ1-4, with a tentative D call TRBD1 (6 bases). V was trimmed by 4 bases and J by 4 bases, leaving 14 bases between them. The CDR3 spans 15 residues. The V gene's germline CDR1 is SGHRS and CDR2 YFSETQ. Here the CDR3 reads CASSAIGGINEKLFF. CDR3 DNA sequence: TGCGCCAGCAGCGCAATAGGGGGGATTAATGAAAAACTGTTTTTT.

The CDR3 nucleotides are TGTGCCAGCAGCTTAGTGCCCCCAACTAGCGGGATACACGAGCAGTACTTC. Encoded protein: CASSLVPPTSGIHEQYF. This chain connects TRBV7-6 to TRBJ2-7; 10 bases match TRBD2. The J segment lost 5 bases and the V segment lost 1 base, leaving 11 bases of the junction unmatched. The CDR3 loop spans 17 amino acids. Germline V CDR1 and CDR2: SGHVS, FNYEAQ.

This clone occurred a few times. V usage is TRBV29-1 and J usage is TRBJ1-1; D gene uncertain. The CDR3 spans 14 residues. The V gene lost 5 bases and the J gene lost 8 bases, with 21 bases spanning the gap. Germline-derived CDR1 and CDR2 are SQVTM and ANQGSEA. In DNA, the CDR3 is TGCAGCGTTCAGTTTAGGTTGAGCATGGCGGAAGCTTTCTTT. Protein product: CSVQFRLSMAEAFF.

This sequence joins TRBV19 and TRBJ1-4; D is ambiguous. This CDR3 has 11 residues. Germline CDR1 LNHDA, CDR2 SQIVND (reference sequence). Trimming stripped 5 bases from V and 4 bases from J, with 2 bases between. CDR3 sequence: CASSRNEKLFF. CDR3 DNA sequence: TGTGCCAGTAGTCGTAATGAAAAACTGTTTTTT.

The chain carries TRBV28 and TRBJ1-5; D is unresolved. V lost 3 bases, J lost 3 bases, and 12 bases lay in between. Germline V lookup: CDR1 MDHEN, CDR2 SYDVKM. The CDR3 length is 15 residues. In nucleotides, the CDR3 is TGTGCCAGCAGTTTCCGGCCAGGCCCCAATCAGCCCCAGCATTTT. Translated: CASSFRPGPNQPQHF.

V is TRBV7-2 and J is TRBJ2-7; D is possibly TRBD2 (6 bases). The CDR3 runs 14 residues. The germline V and J ends were trimmed by 2 bases and 4 bases, with 12 bases remaining between them. The germline CDR1 and CDR2 sequences are SGHTA and FQGNSA. The CDR3 DNA reads as TGTGCCAGCAGCTTATCACTAGCCCGATACGAGCAGTACTTC. Protein: CASSLSLARYEQYF.

Only one count was recorded for this clone. The chain recombines TRBV29-1 with TRBJ1-1; D remains ambiguous. This CDR3 has 14 amino acids. The V end was cut by 8 bases, the J end by 2 bases, with 18 bases between. Germline-derived CDR1 and CDR2 are SQVTM and ANQGSEA. For the CDR3, the DNA is TGCAGCTCGTCGAAGGGCGGCGAAAACACTGAAGCTTTCTTT. Protein sequence: CSSSKGGENTEAFF.

The J gene is TRBJ2-2, the V gene TRBV7-9; the D gene is possibly TRBD1 (6 bases). There are 14 residues in the CDR3. Trimming removed 3 bases at V and 7 bases at J, with 12 bases between. Germline CDR1 and CDR2: SEHNR and FQNEAQ (reference sequence). The CDR3 region is CASSFRQDFGELFF. In DNA, the CDR3 is TGTGCCAGCAGCTTTAGACAGGACTTCGGGGAGCTGTTTTTT. Supplemented by reference TRBV7-9 and TRBJ2-2, the full variable domain reads DTGVSQNPRHKITKRGQNVTFRCDPISEHNRLYWYRQTLGQGPEFLTYFQNEAQLEKSRLLSDRFSAERPKGSFSTLEIQRTEQGDSAMYLCASSFRQDFGELFFGEGSRLTVL.

This chain joins TRBV5-6 and TRBJ1-2; TRBD1 might be the D (5 bases). The CDR3 sequence is 17 residues long. CDR1 SGHDT and CDR2 YYEEEE come from the germline V gene. V lost 2 bases and J lost 4, with 21 bases in between. Here the CDR3 reads CASSFLRGLDKSYGYTF. For the CDR3, the DNA is TGTGCCAGCAGCTTCCTACGGGGGTTAGATAAGAGCTATGGCTACACCTTC.

This chain links TRBV6-1 with TRBJ2-7; 9 bases align to TRBD1. The V segment lost 2 bases and the J segment 3 bases; nucleotides outside the gene matches: 5. The CDR3 extends over 15 amino acids. Germline values: CDR1 MNHNS, CDR2 SASEGT. The CDR3 bases are TGTGCCAGCAGTGAACCGGGACAGGGCTACTACGAGCAGTACTTC. Encoded protein: CASSEPGQGYYEQYF.

This rearrangement joins TRBV27 to TRBJ2-1, with 9 bases identical to TRBD1. This CDR3 is 15 amino acids long. Germline lookup yields CDR1 MNHEY and CDR2 SMNVEV (reference sequence). Trimming at V came to 5 bases and at J to 9 bases, leaving 11 bases not matched to a gene. The CDR3 nucleotides are TGTGCCAGCAGTCCGATTTTGACAGGGGGAGCTGAGCAGTTCTTC. Protein sequence: CASSPILTGGAEQFF.

This clone was seen just once. The chain couples TRBV7-3 to TRBJ2-1; D not resolved. This CDR3 has 13 amino acids. The germline gives CDR1 SGHTA, CDR2 FQGTGA. V lost 2 bases and J 4 bases, leaving 6 bases between the germline ends. As DNA, the CDR3 is TGTGCCAGCAGCTTATCCTTATACAATGAGCAGTTCTTC. Translating it yields CASSLSLYNEQFF.